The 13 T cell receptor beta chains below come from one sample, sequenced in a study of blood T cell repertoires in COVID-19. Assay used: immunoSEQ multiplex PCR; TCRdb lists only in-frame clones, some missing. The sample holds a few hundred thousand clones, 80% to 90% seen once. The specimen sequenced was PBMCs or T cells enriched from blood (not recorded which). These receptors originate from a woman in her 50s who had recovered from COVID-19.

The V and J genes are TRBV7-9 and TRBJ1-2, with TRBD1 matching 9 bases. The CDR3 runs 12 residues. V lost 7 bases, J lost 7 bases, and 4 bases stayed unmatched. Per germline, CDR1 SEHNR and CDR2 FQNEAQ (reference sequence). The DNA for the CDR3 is TGTGCCAGCACCGGGACAGGGCCTGGCTACACCTTC. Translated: CASTGTGPGYTF.

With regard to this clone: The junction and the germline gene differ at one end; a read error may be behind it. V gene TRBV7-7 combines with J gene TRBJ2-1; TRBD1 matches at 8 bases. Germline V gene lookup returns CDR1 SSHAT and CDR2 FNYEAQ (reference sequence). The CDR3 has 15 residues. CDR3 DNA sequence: TGTGCTAGCAGCTTAATCAGGGGGCGGGATAATGAGCAGTTCTTC. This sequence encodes CASSLIRGRDNEQFF.

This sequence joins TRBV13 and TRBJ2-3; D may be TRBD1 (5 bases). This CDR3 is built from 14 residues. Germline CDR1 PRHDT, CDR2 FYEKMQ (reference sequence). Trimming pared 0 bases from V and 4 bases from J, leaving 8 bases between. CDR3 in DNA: TGTGCCAGCAGCTTAGGGGGCAGGGCAGATACGCAGTATTTT. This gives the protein CASSLGGRADTQYF.

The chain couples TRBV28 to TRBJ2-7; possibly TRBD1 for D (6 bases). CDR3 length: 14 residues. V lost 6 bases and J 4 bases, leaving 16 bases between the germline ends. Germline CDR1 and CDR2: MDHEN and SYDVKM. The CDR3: CASSRGGGSYEQYF. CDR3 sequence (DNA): TGTGCCAGCAGCCGAGGTGGGGGCTCTTACGAGCAGTACTTC.

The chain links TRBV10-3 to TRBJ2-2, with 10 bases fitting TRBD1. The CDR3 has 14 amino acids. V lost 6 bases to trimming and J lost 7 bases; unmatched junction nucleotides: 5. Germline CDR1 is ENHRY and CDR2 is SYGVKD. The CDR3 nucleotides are TGTGCCATCAGGGGACAGGGGCGGGACGGGGAGCTGTTTTTT. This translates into CAIRGQGRDGELFF.

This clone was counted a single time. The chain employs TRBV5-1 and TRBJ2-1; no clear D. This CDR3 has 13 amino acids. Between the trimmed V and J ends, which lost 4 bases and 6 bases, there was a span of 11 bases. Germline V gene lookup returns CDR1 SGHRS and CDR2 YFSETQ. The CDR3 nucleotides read TGCGCCAGCAGCCCTGGTAACGGCAATGAGCAGTTCTTC. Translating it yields CASSPGNGNEQFF. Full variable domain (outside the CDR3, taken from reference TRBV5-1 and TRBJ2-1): KAGVTQTPRYLIKTRGQQVTLSCSPISGHRSVSWYQQTPGQGLQFLFEYFSETQRNKGNFPGRFSGRQFSNSRSEMNVSTLELGDSALYLCASSPGNGNEQFFGPGTRLTVL.

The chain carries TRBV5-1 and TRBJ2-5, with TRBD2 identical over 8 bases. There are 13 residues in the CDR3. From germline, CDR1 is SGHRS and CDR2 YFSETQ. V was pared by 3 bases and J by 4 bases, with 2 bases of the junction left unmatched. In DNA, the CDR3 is TGCGCCAGCAGCTCCGGGACTAGAGAGACCCAGTACTTC. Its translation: CASSSGTRETQYF.

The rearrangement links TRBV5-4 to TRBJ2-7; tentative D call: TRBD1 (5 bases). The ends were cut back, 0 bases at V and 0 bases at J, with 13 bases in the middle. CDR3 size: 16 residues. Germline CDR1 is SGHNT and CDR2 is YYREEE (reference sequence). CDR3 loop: CASSLGEQVSSYEQYF. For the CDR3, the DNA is TGTGCCAGCAGCTTGGGGGAACAGGTCAGCTCCTACGAGCAGTACTTC.

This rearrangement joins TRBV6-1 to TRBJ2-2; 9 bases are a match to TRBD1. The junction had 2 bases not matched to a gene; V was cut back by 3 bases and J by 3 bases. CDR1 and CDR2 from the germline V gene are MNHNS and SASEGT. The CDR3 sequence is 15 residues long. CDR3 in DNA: TGTGCCAGCAGTGAGGACAGGGGAGACACCGGGGAGCTGTTTTTT. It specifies CASSEDRGDTGELFF.

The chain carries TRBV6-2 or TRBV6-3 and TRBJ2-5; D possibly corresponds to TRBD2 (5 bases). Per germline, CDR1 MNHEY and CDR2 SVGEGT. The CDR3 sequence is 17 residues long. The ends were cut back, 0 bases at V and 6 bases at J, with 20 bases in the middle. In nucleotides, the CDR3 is TGTGCCAGCAGTTACTCGCTTCGGGGAGTGGTTATTAAGACCCAGTACTTC. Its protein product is CASSYSLRGVVIKTQYF.

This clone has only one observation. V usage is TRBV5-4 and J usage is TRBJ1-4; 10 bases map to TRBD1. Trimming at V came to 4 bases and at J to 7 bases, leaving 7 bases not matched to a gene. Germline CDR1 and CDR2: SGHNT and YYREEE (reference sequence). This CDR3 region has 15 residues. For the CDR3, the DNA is TGTGCCAGCAGCCCCGACAGGGGGCGCGGTGAAAAACTGTTTTTT. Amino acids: CASSPDRGRGEKLFF. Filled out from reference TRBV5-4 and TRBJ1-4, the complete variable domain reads ETGVTQSPTHLIKTRGQQVTLRCSSQSGHNTVSWYQQALGQGPQFIFQYYREEENGRGNFPPRFSGLQFPNYSSELNVNALELDDSALYLCASSPDRGRGEKLFFGSGTQLSVL.

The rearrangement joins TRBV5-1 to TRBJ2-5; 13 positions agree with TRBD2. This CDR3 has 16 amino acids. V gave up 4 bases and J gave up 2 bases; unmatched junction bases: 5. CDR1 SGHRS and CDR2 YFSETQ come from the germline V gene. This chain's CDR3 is CASSPLLAGGQETQYF. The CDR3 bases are TGCGCCAGCAGCCCCCTACTAGCGGGAGGGCAAGAGACCCAGTACTTC. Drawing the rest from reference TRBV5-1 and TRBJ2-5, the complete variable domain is KAGVTQTPRYLIKTRGQQVTLSCSPISGHRSVSWYQQTPGQGLQFLFEYFSETQRNKGNFPGRFSGRQFSNSRSEMNVSTLELGDSALYLCASSPLLAGGQETQYFGPGTRLLVL.

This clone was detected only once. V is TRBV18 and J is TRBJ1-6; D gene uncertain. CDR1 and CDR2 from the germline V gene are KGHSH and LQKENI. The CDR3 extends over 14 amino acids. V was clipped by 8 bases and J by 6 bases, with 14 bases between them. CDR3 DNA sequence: TGTGCCAGCACGCTGGGCAGTTTTAATTCACCCCTCCACTTT. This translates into CASTLGSFNSPLHF. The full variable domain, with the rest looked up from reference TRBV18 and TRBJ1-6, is NAGVMQNPRHLVRRRGQEARLRCSPMKGHSHVYWYRQLPEEGLKFMVYLQKENIIDESGMPKERFSAEFPKEGPSILRIQQVVRGDSAAYFCASTLGSFNSPLHFGNGTRLTVT.